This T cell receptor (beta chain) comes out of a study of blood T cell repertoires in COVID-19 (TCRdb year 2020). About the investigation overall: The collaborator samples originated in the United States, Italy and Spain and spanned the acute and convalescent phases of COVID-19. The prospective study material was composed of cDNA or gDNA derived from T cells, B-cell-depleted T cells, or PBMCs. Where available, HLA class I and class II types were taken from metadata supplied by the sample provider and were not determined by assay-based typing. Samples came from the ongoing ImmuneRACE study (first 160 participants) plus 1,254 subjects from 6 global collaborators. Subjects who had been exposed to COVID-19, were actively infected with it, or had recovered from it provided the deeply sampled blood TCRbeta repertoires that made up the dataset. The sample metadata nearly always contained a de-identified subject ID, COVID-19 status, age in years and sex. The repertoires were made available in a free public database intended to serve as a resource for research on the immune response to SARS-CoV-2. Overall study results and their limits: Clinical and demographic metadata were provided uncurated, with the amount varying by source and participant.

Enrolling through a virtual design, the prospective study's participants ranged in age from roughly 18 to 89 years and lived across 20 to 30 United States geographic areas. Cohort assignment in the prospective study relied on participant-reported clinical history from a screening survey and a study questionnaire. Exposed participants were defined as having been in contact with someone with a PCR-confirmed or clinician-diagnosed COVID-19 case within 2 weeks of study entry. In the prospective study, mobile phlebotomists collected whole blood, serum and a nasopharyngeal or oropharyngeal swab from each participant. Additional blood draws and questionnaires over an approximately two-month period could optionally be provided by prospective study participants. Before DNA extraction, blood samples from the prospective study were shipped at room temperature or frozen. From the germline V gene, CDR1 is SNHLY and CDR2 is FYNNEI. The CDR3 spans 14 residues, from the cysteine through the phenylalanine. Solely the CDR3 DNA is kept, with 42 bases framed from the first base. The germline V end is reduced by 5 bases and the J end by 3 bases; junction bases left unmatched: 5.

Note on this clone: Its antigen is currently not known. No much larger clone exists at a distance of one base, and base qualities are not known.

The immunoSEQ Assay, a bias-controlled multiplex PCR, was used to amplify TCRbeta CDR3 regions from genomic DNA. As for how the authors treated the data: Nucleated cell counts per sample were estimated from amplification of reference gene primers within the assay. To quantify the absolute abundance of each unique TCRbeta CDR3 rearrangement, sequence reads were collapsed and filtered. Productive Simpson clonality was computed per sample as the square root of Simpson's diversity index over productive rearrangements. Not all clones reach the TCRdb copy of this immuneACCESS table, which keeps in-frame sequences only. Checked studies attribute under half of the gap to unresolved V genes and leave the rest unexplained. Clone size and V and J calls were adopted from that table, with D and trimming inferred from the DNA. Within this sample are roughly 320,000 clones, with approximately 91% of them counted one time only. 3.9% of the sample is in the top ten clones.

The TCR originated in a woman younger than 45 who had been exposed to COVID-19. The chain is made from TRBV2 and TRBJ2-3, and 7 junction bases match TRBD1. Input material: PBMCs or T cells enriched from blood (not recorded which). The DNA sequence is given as TGTGCCAGCAGTCATGGACAGGCGACAGATACGCAGTATTTT. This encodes CASSHGQATDTQYF.